The 14 T cell receptor beta chains below all came from one sample that was sequenced in a study of monozygotic twins with inflammatory bowel disease. TCRdb reprocessed the 5' RACE reads and reports one entry per CDR3 protein, with no DNA. Its table lists around 450,000 distinct CDR3 sequences. The sequencing input was blood. The receptors originated from a human donor with ulcerative colitis or Crohn's disease, or a healthy co-twin of an affected twin (not recorded which).

The gene calls are TRBV5-1 and TRBJ2-1; TCRdb calls TRBD1, which cannot be checked without DNA. From germline, CDR1 is SGHRS and CDR2 YFSETQ. This CDR3 is 16 amino acids long. The CDR3 spells CASSLGGGFSYNEQFF.

The chain has TRBV14 and TRBJ2-3; TCRdb lists TRBD1, though no DNA is available to test this call. CDR3 length equals 13 residues. Germline values: CDR1 SGHDN, CDR2 FVKESK. The CDR3 sequence: CASSGTGPDTQYF.

The chain carries TRBV9 and TRBJ2-3; checking the TCRdb D call of TRBD2 is not possible without DNA. Germline CDR1 reads SGDLS; CDR2 reads YYNGEE. The CDR3 loop spans 18 amino acids. CDR3 region: CASSVFGTSGKSGDTQYF.

The chain combines TRBV4-1 with TRBJ2-6; TCRdb's D gene call, TRBD1, goes unchecked for lack of DNA. The CDR3 has 17 amino acids. Germline V gene data show CDR1 as MGHRA and CDR2 as YSYEKL. The CDR3 spells CASSQGQGLSGANVLTF.

The gene calls are TRBV30 and TRBJ2-5. The CDR3 covers 12 residues. Germline loops: CDR1 GTSNPN, CDR2 SVGIG (reference sequence). CDR3 amino acids: CAWSTTSETQYF.

The V and J genes are TRBV7-2 and TRBJ2-2; no DNA is available, so the TRBD2 call from TCRdb remains unchecked. The CDR3 runs to 17 residues. Germline loops: CDR1 SGHTA, CDR2 FQGNSA. The CDR3 is CASSLSMAGMRTGELFF.

The genes are TRBV20-1 and TRBJ1-2; TCRdb picks TRBD1, but there is no DNA to check that call. This CDR3 is built from 15 residues. The germline CDR1 and CDR2 sequences are DFQATT and SNEGSKA (reference sequence). The CDR3 sequence: CSAGDRNRPNYGYTF.

V usage is TRBV5-6 and J usage is TRBJ2-5. Germline V CDR1 and CDR2: SGHDT, YYEEEE. CDR3 size: 16 residues. The CDR3 loop is CASSLAQRGGQETQYF.

The chain links TRBV9 to TRBJ1-3. Germline lookup yields CDR1 SGDLS and CDR2 YYNGEE. This CDR3 is built from 16 residues. CDR3 in amino acids: CASSVSGPRHGNTIYF.

The V call is TRBV11-2, the J call TRBJ2-4; TCRdb gives TRBD1 as the D gene, but with no DNA this cannot be confirmed. Per germline, CDR1 SGHAT and CDR2 FQNNGV. CDR3 length: 18 amino acids. The CDR3 reads CASSSWGGGSWGQNIQYF.

This chain connects TRBV5-1 to TRBJ2-1; TCRdb's D call, TRBD2, is unchecked because there is no DNA. Germline CDR1 is SGHRS and CDR2 is YFSETQ. CDR3 length equals 15 residues. CDR3 sequence: CASSLERTLYNEQFF.

V gene TRBV3-1 combines with J gene TRBJ1-5; the D call of TRBD1 rests on TCRdb alone, since no DNA is present to check it. CDR3 length: 15 residues. Looked up from germline, CDR1 is LGHDT and CDR2 is YNNKEL (reference sequence). The CDR3 spells CASSQEPGRNQPQHF.

The genes are TRBV6-1 and TRBJ2-2; TCRdb lists TRBD2, though no DNA is available to test this call. The CDR3 runs 17 residues. CDR1 MNHNS and CDR2 SASEGT come from the germline V gene. The CDR3 spells CASTGLAGGASTGELFF.

V is TRBV7-3 and J is TRBJ1-1. This CDR3 has 14 residues. Germline-derived CDR1 and CDR2 are SGHTA and FQGTGA. The CDR3 sequence: CASSPTAQNTEAFF.